This T cell receptor beta chain was recorded in a study of OX40 agonist ivuxolimab in advanced cancers. Assay used: immunoSEQ multiplex PCR; TCRdb lists only in-frame clones, some missing. The sample has around 15,000 clones, 70% seen once. The specimen was CD4+ or CD8+ T cells sorted from blood, collected in a trial of the OX40 agonist ivuxolimab. The receptor was derived from an adult with an advanced solid tumor such as melanoma, head and neck, liver or kidney cancer.

The CDR3 nucleotides read TGTGCCAGCAGCAAAAGAAGAATCCGAGGGCCGAGCTACGAGCAGTACTTC. Amino acids: CASSKRRIRGPSYEQYF. V usage is TRBV21-1 and J usage is TRBJ2-7; the table's D call, TRBD2, has no DNA check behind it. TRBV21-1 is a documented pseudogene. The CDR3 has 17 residues.